A single sample is the source of the 4 T cell receptor beta chains below, sequenced in a study of post-analysis software for immune sequencing data. The study's findings and limits: With TRBV5-6, TRBV5-1 and TRBV20-1 included, about five TRBV segments were more frequent in patients than in controls.

For these TCRs, the target antigens are not known. Researchers reported that TCR beta cDNA libraries carried unique molecular identifiers. In TCRdb, the PCR reads were re-called with MiXCR into one record per CDR3 protein. Of around 770,000 distinct CDR3 sequences in the sample, approximately 44% are singletons; the top ten hold just under 5%. The sequencing input was blood. All receptors derive from a girl aged 10 to 17 with multiple sclerosis.

This clonotype has more than one count but fewer than ten. This chain joins TRBV29-1 and TRBJ2-1, with D perhaps TRBD1 (6 bases). V dropped 4 bases and J dropped 8 bases, with 12 bases sitting between them. Germline CDR1 is SQVTM and CDR2 is ANQGSEA. The CDR3 runs 12 residues. This CDR3 is CSVVRGRDEQFF. CDR3 DNA sequence: TGCAGCGTTGTCAGGGGCAGGGATGAGCAGTTCTTC.

J is TRBJ2-7 and V is TRBV18, with TRBD2 matching 12 bases. This CDR3 spans 16 amino acids. V was clipped by 3 bases and J by 4 bases; unmatched bases: 7. The germline gives CDR1 KGHSH, CDR2 LQKENI. The CDR3 DNA follows: TGTGCCAGCTCACCCCGGGCCACTAGCGGGAGGTACGAGCAGTACTTC. It codes for CASSPRATSGRYEQYF.

The chain uses TRBV27 and TRBJ2-7, with a tentative D call TRBD2 (7 bases). The germline V and J ends were trimmed by 6 bases and 2 bases, with 23 bases remaining between them. CDR3 size: 17 residues. Germline V gene lookup returns CDR1 MNHEY and CDR2 SMNVEV (reference sequence). The CDR3 loop reads CASRRDGGGRRPYEQYF. The CDR3 nucleotides read TGTGCCAGCAGGAGAGATGGGGGGGGCCGTCGACCCTACGAGCAGTACTTC.

Notes on this clonotype: A much larger clonotype is one base distant, so this may be a read error. The chain joins TRBV20-1 to TRBJ2-3, with D perhaps matching TRBD1 (8 bases). The germline CDR1 and CDR2 sequences are DFQATT and SNEGSKA (reference sequence). The CDR3 consists of 17 residues. The CDR3 region is CSAGDPRTGRVTDTQYF. DNA of the CDR3: TGCAGTGCTGGAGATCCCCGGACAGGGAGGGTCACAGATACGCAGTATTTT.